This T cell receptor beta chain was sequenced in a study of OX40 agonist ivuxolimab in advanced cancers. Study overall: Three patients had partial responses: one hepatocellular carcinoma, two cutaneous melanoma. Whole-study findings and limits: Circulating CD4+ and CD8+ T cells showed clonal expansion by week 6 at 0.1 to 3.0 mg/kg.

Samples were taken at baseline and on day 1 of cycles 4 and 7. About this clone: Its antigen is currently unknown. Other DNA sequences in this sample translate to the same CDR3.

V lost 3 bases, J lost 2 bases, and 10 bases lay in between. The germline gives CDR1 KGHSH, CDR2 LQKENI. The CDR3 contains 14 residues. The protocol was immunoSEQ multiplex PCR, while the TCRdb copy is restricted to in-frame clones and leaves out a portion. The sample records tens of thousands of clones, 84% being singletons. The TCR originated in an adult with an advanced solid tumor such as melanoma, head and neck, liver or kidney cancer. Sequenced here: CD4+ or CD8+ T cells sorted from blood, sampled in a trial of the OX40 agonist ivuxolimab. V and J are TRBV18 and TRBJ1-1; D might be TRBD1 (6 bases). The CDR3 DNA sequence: TGTGCCAGCTCACCCGGACAGAGCAACACTGAAGCTTTCTTT. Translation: CASSPGQSNTEAFF.